Listed below are T cell receptor beta chains from one sample, sequenced in a study of PD-L1 blockade in urothelial cancer. The method was immunoSEQ multiplex PCR; TCRdb's version includes in-frame clones alone and lacks a portion of them. The table includes roughly 100,000 clones, approximately 85% detected once. The sequencing used PBMCs, collected around atezolizumab (anti-PD-L1) treatment. All receptors derive from a man aged 50-59 years with urothelial cancer. The CDR3 runs from the conserved cysteine through the conserved F or W. Each record gives: clone size, V gene, J gene, D gene, CDR3 protein, CDR3 DNA. A D gene is named only where the DNA matches it firmly. Rows give clone size only sometimes, using once, few, many, or a class for an expanded clone.

abundance: -; v_gene: TRBV18; j_gene: TRBJ1-1; d_gene: -; CDR3aa: CASSPFDTAEAFF; CDR3nt: TGTGCCAGCTCACCCTTCGACACGGCTGAAGCTTTCTTT
abundance: -; v_gene: TRBV6-5; j_gene: TRBJ1-1; d_gene: TRBD1; CDR3aa: CASSSTGVNTEAFF; CDR3nt: TGTGCCAGCAGTTCGACAGGGGTGAACACTGAAGCTTTCTTT
abundance: -; v_gene: TRBV9; j_gene: TRBJ2-1; d_gene: TRBD2; CDR3aa: CASSGTGTSGNNEQFF; CDR3nt: TGTGCCAGCAGCGGAACCGGGACTAGCGGAAACAATGAGCAGTTCTTC
abundance: -; v_gene: TRBV19; j_gene: TRBJ2-7; d_gene: TRBD1; CDR3aa: CASSPRQGLQYF; CDR3nt: TGTGCCAGTAGTCCAAGACAGGGCCTACAGTACTTC
abundance: -; v_gene: TRBV5-1; j_gene: TRBJ2-5; d_gene: TRBD2; CDR3aa: CASSLAAGGPQTQYF; CDR3nt: TGCGCCAGCAGCTTGGCAGCGGGAGGGCCGCAGACCCAGTACTTC
abundance: -; v_gene: TRBV7-2; j_gene: TRBJ2-3; d_gene: TRBD2; CDR3aa: CASSKTSGRVPDTQYF; CDR3nt: TGTGCCAGCAGCAAAACTAGCGGGAGGGTCCCAGATACGCAGTATTTT
abundance: few; v_gene: TRBV9; j_gene: TRBJ2-7; d_gene: TRBD1; CDR3aa: CASSPRTGGAYEQYF; CDR3nt: TGTGCCAGCAGCCCCAGGACAGGGGGTGCCTACGAGCAGTACTTC
abundance: -; v_gene: TRBV9; j_gene: TRBJ2-7; d_gene: TRBD2; CDR3aa: CASSKGLAGAEQYF; CDR3nt: TGTGCCAGCAGCAAGGGACTAGCGGGAGCCGAGCAGTACTTC
abundance: -; v_gene: TRBV7-9; j_gene: TRBJ1-2; d_gene: -; CDR3aa: CASSSDRLFYGYTF; CDR3nt: TGTGCCAGCAGCTCGGACAGACTCTTCTATGGCTACACCTTC
abundance: once; v_gene: TRBV7-2; j_gene: TRBJ2-1; d_gene: TRBD1; CDR3aa: CASSLRSGTGLNEQFF; CDR3nt: TGTGCCAGCAGCTTACGGTCCGGGACAGGCCTTAATGAGCAGTTCTTC
abundance: -; v_gene: TRBV25-1; j_gene: TRBJ2-1; d_gene: TRBD1; CDR3aa: CASSDPGTGSYNEQFF; CDR3nt: TGTGCCAGCAGTGACCCCGGGACAGGGTCTTACAATGAGCAGTTCTTC
abundance: -; v_gene: TRBV28; j_gene: TRBJ2-7; d_gene: TRBD2; CDR3aa: CASSLIAGSYEQYF; CDR3nt: TGTGCCAGCAGTTTAATAGCGGGATCGTACGAGCAGTACTTC
abundance: -; v_gene: TRBV27; j_gene: TRBJ2-7; d_gene: -; CDR3aa: CASSLGRWRYEQYF; CDR3nt: TGTGCCAGCAGTTTAGGGCGGTGGAGGTACGAGCAGTACTTC
abundance: -; v_gene: TRBV7-6; j_gene: TRBJ2-5; d_gene: TRBD2; CDR3aa: CASSPSTSGQETQYF; CDR3nt: TGTGCCAGCAGCCCATCAACTAGCGGACAAGAGACCCAGTACTTC
abundance: -; v_gene: TRBV28; j_gene: TRBJ1-3; d_gene: TRBD1; CDR3aa: CASRGTGGFGNTIYF; CDR3nt: TGTGCCAGCAGAGGGACAGGGGGTTTTGGAAACACCATATATTTT
abundance: -; v_gene: TRBV7-6; j_gene: TRBJ2-2; d_gene: TRBD2; CDR3aa: CASSPVGLAGKGELFF; CDR3nt: TGTGCCAGCAGCCCAGTGGGACTAGCGGGCAAAGGGGAGCTGTTTTTT
abundance: -; v_gene: TRBV11-2; j_gene: TRBJ2-3; d_gene: TRBD2; CDR3aa: CASTRTSLTDTQYF; CDR3nt: TGTGCCAGCACCCGGACTAGCCTCACAGATACGCAGTATTTT
abundance: -; v_gene: TRBV28; j_gene: TRBJ1-2; d_gene: TRBD1; CDR3aa: CASSLWAVTGDTNYGYTF; CDR3nt: TGTGCCAGCAGTTTATGGGCCGTGACAGGGGATACTAACTATGGCTACACCTTC
abundance: once; v_gene: TRBV15; j_gene: TRBJ2-1; d_gene: TRBD1; CDR3aa: CATNPGQGRSNEQFF; CDR3nt: TGTGCCACCAATCCGGGACAGGGTAGGTCCAATGAGCAGTTCTTC
abundance: -; v_gene: TRBV5-1; j_gene: TRBJ2-7; d_gene: -; CDR3aa: CASSKTSSVIEQYF; CDR3nt: TGCGCCAGCAGCAAGACTAGTTCAGTTATAGAGCAGTACTTC
abundance: -; v_gene: TRBV7-3; j_gene: TRBJ2-3; d_gene: TRBD2; CDR3aa: CASSLTGGTSGRATDTQYF; CDR3nt: TGTGCCAGCAGCTTAACGGGAGGGACTAGCGGGAGGGCCACAGATACGCAGTATTTT
abundance: -; v_gene: TRBV30; j_gene: TRBJ2-3; d_gene: -; CDR3aa: CAAAVGGGGDTQYF; CDR3nt: TGTGCTGCGGCGGTGGGCGGGGGCGGGGATACGCAGTATTTT
abundance: -; v_gene: TRBV6-4; j_gene: TRBJ1-1; d_gene: TRBD1; CDR3aa: CASSPGGMNTEAFF; CDR3nt: TGTGCCAGCAGTCCAGGGGGAATGAACACTGAAGCTTTCTTT
abundance: -; v_gene: TRBV5-6; j_gene: TRBJ1-5; d_gene: TRBD1; CDR3aa: CASSLWDRYNQPQHF; CDR3nt: TGTGCCAGCAGCTTATGGGACAGGTACAATCAGCCCCAGCATTTT
abundance: -; v_gene: TRBV6-1; j_gene: TRBJ2-1; d_gene: -; CDR3aa: CASVLAGWYNEQFF; CDR3nt: TGTGCCAGCGTCCTGGCGGGATGGTACAATGAGCAGTTCTTC
abundance: -; v_gene: TRBV6-5; j_gene: TRBJ1-1; d_gene: -; CDR3aa: CASTDSSMNTEAFF; CDR3nt: TGTGCCAGCACTGACAGCAGTATGAACACTGAAGCTTTCTTT
abundance: -; v_gene: TRBV5-1; j_gene: TRBJ2-1; d_gene: TRBD2; CDR3aa: CASSSGGTSANEQFF; CDR3nt: TGCGCCAGCAGCTCGGGAGGGACTAGCGCGAATGAGCAGTTCTTC
abundance: -; v_gene: TRBV10-3; j_gene: TRBJ1-1; d_gene: TRBD1; CDR3aa: CAITYDRGTEAFF; CDR3nt: TGTGCCATCACCTACGACAGGGGCACTGAAGCTTTCTTT
abundance: -; v_gene: TRBV6-5; j_gene: TRBJ2-7; d_gene: -; CDR3aa: CASSYGAGIAGEQYF; CDR3nt: TGTGCCAGCAGTTATGGTGCGGGAATCGCTGGAGAGCAGTACTTC
abundance: -; v_gene: TRBV2; j_gene: TRBJ2-5; d_gene: -; CDR3aa: CASSELRETQYF; CDR3nt: TGTGCCAGCAGTGAACTCCGGGAGACCCAGTACTTC
abundance: many; v_gene: TRBV5-1; j_gene: TRBJ1-1; d_gene: -; CDR3aa: CASSGGGANAEAFF; CDR3nt: TGCGCCAGCAGTGGTGGGGGGGCGAACGCTGAAGCTTTCTTT
abundance: -; v_gene: TRBV6-1; j_gene: TRBJ2-3; d_gene: TRBD2; CDR3aa: CASRALGEGSHTQYF; CDR3nt: TGTGCCAGCCGGGCCCTCGGGGAGGGCAGCCATACGCAGTATTTT
abundance: few; v_gene: TRBV5-1; j_gene: TRBJ2-7; d_gene: -; CDR3aa: CASSPALAVSLLREQYF; CDR3nt: TGCGCCAGCAGCCCCGCGTTGGCAGTTAGCCTGCTGAGGGAGCAGTACTTC
abundance: -; v_gene: TRBV6-1; j_gene: TRBJ1-4; d_gene: -; CDR3aa: CASSEGARGYEKLFF; CDR3nt: TGTGCCAGCAGTGAAGGGGCCAGGGGTTACGAAAAACTGTTTTTT
abundance: few; v_gene: TRBV18; j_gene: TRBJ1-5; d_gene: TRBD1; CDR3aa: CASSPDRGNQPQHF; CDR3nt: TGTGCCAGCTCACCGGACAGGGGCAATCAGCCCCAGCATTTT
abundance: -; v_gene: TRBV19; j_gene: TRBJ1-2; d_gene: TRBD1; CDR3aa: CASQRQGFSYGYTF; CDR3nt: TGTGCCAGCCAGAGACAGGGGTTCTCCTATGGCTACACCTTC
abundance: -; v_gene: TRBV4-1; j_gene: TRBJ2-5; d_gene: -; CDR3aa: CASSPTRGETQYF; CDR3nt: TGCGCCAGCAGCCCGACCCGGGGGGAGACCCAGTACTTC
abundance: few; v_gene: TRBV6-4; j_gene: TRBJ2-3; d_gene: -; CDR3aa: CASSDSGTSTQYF; CDR3nt: TGTGCCAGCAGTGACTCAGGGACATCTACGCAGTATTTT